This TCR beta chain was profiled in a study of blood T cell repertoires in COVID-19. Per the germline V gene, CDR1 is SGHRS and CDR2 is YFSETQ. This CDR3 has 13 residues. Trimming took 1 base from V and 7 from J, leaving 8 bases between them. Sequencing used immunoSEQ multiplex PCR; TCRdb keeps in-frame clones, though not all of them. The sample includes over 75,000 clones, approximately 90% seen only once; the top ten take about 4.2%. Sample: peripheral blood. The TCR sequence derives from a human donor with COVID-19, enrolled during active disease. The donor label of this sample is uncertain. The J gene is TRBJ1-4, the V gene TRBV5-1; D remains ambiguous. Written as DNA, the CDR3 is TGCGCCAGCAGCTTGTCGGGGAGTGAAAAACTGTTTTTT. Protein product: CASSLSGSEKLFF.